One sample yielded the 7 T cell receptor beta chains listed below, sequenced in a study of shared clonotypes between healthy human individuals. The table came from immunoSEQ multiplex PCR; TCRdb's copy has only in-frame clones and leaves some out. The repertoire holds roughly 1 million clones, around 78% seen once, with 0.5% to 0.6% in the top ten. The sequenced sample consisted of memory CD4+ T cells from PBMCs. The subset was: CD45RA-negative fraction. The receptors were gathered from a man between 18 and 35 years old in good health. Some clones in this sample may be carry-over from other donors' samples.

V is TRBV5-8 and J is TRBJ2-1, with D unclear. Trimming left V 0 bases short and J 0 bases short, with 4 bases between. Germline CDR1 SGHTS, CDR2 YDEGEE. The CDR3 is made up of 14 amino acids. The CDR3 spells CASSLEFSYNEQFF. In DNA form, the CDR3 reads TGTGCCAGCAGCTTGGAGTTCTCCTACAATGAGCAGTTCTTC.

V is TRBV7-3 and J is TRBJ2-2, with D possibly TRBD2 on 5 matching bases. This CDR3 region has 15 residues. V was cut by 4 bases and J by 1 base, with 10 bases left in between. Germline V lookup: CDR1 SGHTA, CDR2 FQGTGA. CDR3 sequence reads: CASSSQRLNTGELFF. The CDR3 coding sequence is TGTGCCAGCAGCTCCCAGCGGCTGAACACCGGGGAGCTGTTTTTT.

The CDR3 here is CASSVFEFSYNEQFF. The CDR3 region has the DNA TGTGCCAGCAGCGTGTTTGAGTTCTCTTACAATGAGCAGTTCTTC. This chain links TRBV9 with TRBJ2-1; no definite D call. Germline CDR1 is SGDLS and CDR2 is YYNGEE. The CDR3 extends over 15 amino acids. V was clipped by 2 bases and J by 4 bases, with 13 bases between them.

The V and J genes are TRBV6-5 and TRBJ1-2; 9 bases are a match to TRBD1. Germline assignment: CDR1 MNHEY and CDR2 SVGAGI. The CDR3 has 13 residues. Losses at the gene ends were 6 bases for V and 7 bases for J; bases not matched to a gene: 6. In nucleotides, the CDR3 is TGTGCCAGCAGAAACAGGGGGCGGGGTGGCTACACCTTC. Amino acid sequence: CASRNRGRGGYTF.

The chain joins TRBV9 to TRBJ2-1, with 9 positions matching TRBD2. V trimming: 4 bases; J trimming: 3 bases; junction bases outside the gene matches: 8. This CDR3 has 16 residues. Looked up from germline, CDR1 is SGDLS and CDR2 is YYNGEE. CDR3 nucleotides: TGTGCCAGCAGCCGTAGCGGGAGCGGGAACTACAATGAGCAGTTCTTC. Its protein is CASSRSGSGNYNEQFF. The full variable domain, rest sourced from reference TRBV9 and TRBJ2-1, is DSGVTQTPKHLITATGQRVTLRCSPRSGDLSVYWYQQSLDQGLQFLIQYYNGEERAKGNILERFSAQQFPDLHSELNLSSLELGDSALYFCASSRSGSGNYNEQFFGPGTRLTVL.

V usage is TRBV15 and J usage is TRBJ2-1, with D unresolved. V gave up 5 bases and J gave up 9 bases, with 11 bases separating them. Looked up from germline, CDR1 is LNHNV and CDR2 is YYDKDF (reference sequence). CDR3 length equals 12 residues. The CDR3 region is CATSPGELEQFF. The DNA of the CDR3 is TGTGCCACCAGCCCTGGTGAGCTTGAGCAGTTCTTC.

CDR3: CASSLAGGPKTQYF. The CDR3 coding sequence is TGTGCCAGTAGCCTAGCGGGAGGGCCGAAGACCCAGTACTTC. The J gene is TRBJ2-5, the V gene TRBV19, with TRBD2 identical over 12 bases. V dropped 6 bases and J dropped 6; count of bases not matched to a gene: 5. The germline V gene encodes CDR1 LNHDA and CDR2 SQIVND (reference sequence). The CDR3 runs to 14 residues. Together with reference TRBV19 and TRBJ2-5, the CDR3 gives the full variable domain: DGGITQSPKYLFRKEGQNVTLSCEQNLNHDAMYWYRQDPGQGLRLIYYSQIVNDFQKGDIAEGYSVSREKKESFPLTVTSAQKNPTAFYLCASSLAGGPKTQYFGPGTRLLVL.